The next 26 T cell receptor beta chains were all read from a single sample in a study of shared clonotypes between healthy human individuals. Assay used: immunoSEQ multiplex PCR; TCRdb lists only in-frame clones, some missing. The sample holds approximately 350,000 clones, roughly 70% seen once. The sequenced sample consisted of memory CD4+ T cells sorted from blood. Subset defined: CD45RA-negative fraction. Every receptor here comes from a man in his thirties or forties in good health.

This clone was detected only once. The DNA of the CDR3 is TGCAGCGTGGAGGGACTAGCGGGAGGGCCGGTGCAGTACTTC. Translation: CSVEGLAGGPVQYF. The chain recombines TRBV29-1 with TRBJ2-7; 16 positions match TRBD2. The CDR3 contains 14 residues. CDR1 is SQVTM, CDR2 ANQGSEA, per germline. With V trimmed by 6 bases and J by 9 bases, 8 bases remained unmatched.

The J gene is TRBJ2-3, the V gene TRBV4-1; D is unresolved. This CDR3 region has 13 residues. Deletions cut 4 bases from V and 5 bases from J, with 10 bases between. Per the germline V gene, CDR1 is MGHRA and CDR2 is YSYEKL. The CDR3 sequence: CASSREGLDTQYF. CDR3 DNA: TGCGCCAGCAGCCGCGAAGGGTTAGATACGCAGTATTTT.

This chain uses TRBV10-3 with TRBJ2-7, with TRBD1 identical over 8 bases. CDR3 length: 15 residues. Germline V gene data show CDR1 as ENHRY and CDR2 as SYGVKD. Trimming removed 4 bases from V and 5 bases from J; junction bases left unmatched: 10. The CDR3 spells CAISGRGRYGDEQYF. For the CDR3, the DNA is TGTGCCATCAGTGGCAGGGGGCGTTATGGCGACGAGCAGTACTTC.

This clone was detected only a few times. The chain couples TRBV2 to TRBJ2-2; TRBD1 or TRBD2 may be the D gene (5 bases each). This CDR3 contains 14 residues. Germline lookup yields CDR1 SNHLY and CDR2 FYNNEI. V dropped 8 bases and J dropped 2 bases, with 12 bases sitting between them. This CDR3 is CASQGDLNTGELFF. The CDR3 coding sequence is TGTGCCAGCCAGGGAGACCTCAACACCGGGGAGCTGTTTTTT.

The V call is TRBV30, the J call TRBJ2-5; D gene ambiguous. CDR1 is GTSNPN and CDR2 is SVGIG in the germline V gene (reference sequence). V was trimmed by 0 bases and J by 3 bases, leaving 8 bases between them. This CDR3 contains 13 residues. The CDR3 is CAWSVSRKETQYF. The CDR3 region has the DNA TGTGCCTGGAGTGTAAGTCGCAAAGAGACCCAGTACTTC.

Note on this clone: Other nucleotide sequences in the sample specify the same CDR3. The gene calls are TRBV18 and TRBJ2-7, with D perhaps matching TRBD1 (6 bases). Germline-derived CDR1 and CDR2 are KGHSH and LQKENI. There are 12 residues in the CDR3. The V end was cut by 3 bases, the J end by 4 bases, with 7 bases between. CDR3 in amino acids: CASSPDRYEQYF. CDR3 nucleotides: TGTGCCAGCTCACCGGACAGATACGAGCAGTACTTC.

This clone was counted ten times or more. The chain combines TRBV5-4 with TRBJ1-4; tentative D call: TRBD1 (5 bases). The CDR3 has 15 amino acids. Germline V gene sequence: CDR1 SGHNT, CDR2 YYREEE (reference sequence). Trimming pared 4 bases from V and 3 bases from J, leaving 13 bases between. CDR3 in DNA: TGTGCCAGCAGCCCCTCCTCAGGGCCTAATGAAAAACTGTTTTTT. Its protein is CASSPSSGPNEKLFF.

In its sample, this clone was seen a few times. This CDR3 reads CASSLTLPKAFF. Here the CDR3 DNA reads TGTGCCAGCAGTTTAACATTACCCAAAGCTTTCTTT. The chain carries TRBV28 and TRBJ1-1; D remains ambiguous. Deletions cut 2 bases from V and 9 bases from J, with 10 bases between. In germline, CDR1 is MDHEN, CDR2 SYDVKM. The CDR3 consists of 12 residues.

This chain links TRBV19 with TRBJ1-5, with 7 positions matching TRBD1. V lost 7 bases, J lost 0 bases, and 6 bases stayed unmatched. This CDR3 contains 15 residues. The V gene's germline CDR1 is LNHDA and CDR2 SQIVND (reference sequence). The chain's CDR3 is CASTEGGDSNQPQHF. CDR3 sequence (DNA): TGTGCCAGTACGGAAGGGGGCGATAGCAATCAGCCCCAGCATTTT.

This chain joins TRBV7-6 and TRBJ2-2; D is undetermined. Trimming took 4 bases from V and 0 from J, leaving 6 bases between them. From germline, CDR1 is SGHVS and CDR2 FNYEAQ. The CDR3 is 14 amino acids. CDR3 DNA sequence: TGTGCCAGCAGCTCGACCACGAACACCGGGGAGCTGTTTTTT. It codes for CASSSTTNTGELFF.

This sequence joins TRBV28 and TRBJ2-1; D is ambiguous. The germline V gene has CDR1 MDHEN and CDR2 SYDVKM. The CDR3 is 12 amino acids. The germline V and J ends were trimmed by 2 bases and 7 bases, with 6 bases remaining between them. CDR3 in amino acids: CASSLLGNEQFF. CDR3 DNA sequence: TGTGCCAGCAGTTTACTCGGGAATGAGCAGTTCTTC.

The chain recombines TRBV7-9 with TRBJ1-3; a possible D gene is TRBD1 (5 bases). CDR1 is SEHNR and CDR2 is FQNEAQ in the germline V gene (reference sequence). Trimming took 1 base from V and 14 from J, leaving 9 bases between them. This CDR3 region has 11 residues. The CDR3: CASSLDWDLYF. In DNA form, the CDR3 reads TGTGCCAGCAGCTTAGACTGGGACTTATATTTT.

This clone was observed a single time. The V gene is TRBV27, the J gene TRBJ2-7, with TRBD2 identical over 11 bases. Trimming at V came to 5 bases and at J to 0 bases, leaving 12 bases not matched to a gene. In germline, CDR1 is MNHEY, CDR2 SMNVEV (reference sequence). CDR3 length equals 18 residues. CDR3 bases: TGTGCCAGCAGTCCCCGTAGCGGGAGGGCAACCAGCTCCTACGAGCAGTACTTC. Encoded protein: CASSPRSGRATSSYEQYF.

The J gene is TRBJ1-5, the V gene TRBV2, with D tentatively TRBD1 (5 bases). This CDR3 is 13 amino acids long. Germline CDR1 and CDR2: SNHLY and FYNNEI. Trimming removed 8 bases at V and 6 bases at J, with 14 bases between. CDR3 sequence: CASGAQRLQPQHF. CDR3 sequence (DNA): TGTGCCAGCGGGGCACAGAGGCTTCAGCCCCAGCATTTT.

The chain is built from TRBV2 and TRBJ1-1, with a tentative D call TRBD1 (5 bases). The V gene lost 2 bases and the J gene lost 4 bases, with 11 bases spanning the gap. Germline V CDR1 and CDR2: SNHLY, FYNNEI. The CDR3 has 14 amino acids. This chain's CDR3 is CASSEQGPSTEAFF. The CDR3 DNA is TGTGCCAGCAGTGAACAGGGTCCGTCCACTGAAGCTTTCTTT.

The CDR3 reads CASSTGLTSGNTIYF. As DNA, the CDR3 is TGTGCCAGTAGTACCGGACTTACCTCTGGAAACACCATATATTTT. This sequence joins TRBV19 and TRBJ1-3; unclear D gene. The CDR3 sequence is 15 residues long. Germline CDR1 and CDR2: LNHDA and SQIVND (reference sequence). V lost 4 bases to trimming and J lost 0 bases, with 10 bases between them.

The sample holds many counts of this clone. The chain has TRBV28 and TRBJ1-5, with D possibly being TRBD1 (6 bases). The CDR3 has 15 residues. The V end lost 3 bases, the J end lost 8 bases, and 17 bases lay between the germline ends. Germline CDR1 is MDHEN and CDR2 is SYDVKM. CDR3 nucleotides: TGTGCCAGCAGTTTTATTGTGGGGGCCGCAGAGCCCCAGCATTTT. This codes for CASSFIVGAAEPQHF. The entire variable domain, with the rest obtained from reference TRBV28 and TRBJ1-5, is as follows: DVKVTQSSRYLVKRTGEKVFLECVQDMDHENMFWYRQDPGLGLRLIYFSYDVKMKEKGDIPEGYSVSREKKERFSLILESASTNQTSMYLCASSFIVGAAEPQHFGDGTRLSIL.

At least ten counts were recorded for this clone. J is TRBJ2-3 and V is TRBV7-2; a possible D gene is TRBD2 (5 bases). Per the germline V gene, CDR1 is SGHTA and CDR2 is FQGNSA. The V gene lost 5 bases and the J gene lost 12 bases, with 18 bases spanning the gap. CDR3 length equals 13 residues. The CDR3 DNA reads TGTGCCAGCAGCACGACCCACCTAGGACTTCAGTATTTT. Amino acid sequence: CASSTTHLGLQYF.

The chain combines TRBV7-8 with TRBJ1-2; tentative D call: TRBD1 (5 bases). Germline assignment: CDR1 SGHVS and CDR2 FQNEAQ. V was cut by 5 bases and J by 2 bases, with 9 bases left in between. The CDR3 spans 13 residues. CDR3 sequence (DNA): TGTGCCAGCAGCGTACAGGAAAACTATGGCTACACCTTC. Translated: CASSVQENYGYTF.

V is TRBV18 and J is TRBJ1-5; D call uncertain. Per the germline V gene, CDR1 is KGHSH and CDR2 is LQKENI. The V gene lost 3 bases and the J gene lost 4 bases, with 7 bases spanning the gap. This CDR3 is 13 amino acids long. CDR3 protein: CASSPVANQPQHF. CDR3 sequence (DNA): TGTGCCAGCTCACCGGTCGCGAATCAGCCCCAGCATTTT.

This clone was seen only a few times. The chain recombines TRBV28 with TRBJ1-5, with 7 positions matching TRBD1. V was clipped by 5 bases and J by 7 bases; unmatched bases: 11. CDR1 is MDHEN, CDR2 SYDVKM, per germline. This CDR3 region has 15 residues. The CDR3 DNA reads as TGTGCCAGCAGTCGTACAGGGGCCCCCCCACAGCCCCAGCATTTT. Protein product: CASSRTGAPPQPQHF.

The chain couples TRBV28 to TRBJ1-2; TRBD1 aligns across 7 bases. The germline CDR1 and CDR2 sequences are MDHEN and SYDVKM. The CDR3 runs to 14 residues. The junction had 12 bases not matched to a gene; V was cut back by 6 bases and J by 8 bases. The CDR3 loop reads CASSTTKRGLGYTF. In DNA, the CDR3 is TGTGCCAGCAGCACGACAAAGAGGGGGCTCGGCTACACCTTC.

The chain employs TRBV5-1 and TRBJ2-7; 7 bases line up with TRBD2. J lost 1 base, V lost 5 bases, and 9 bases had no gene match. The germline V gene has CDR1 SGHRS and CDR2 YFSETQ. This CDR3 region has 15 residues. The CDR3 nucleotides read TGCGCCAGCAGTTTGATGCTAGCGGCATCCTACGAGCAGTACTTC. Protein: CASSLMLAASYEQYF. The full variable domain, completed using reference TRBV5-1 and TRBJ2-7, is KAGVTQTPRYLIKTRGQQVTLSCSPISGHRSVSWYQQTPGQGLQFLFEYFSETQRNKGNFPGRFSGRQFSNSRSEMNVSTLELGDSALYLCASSLMLAASYEQYFGPGTRLTVT.

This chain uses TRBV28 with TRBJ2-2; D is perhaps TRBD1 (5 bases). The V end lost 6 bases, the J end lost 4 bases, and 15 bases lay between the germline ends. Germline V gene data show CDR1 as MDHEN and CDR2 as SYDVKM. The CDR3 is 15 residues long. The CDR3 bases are TGTGCCAGCAGCAGAGCCCAGGGCCGCACCGGGGAGCTGTTTTTT. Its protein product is CASSRAQGRTGELFF.

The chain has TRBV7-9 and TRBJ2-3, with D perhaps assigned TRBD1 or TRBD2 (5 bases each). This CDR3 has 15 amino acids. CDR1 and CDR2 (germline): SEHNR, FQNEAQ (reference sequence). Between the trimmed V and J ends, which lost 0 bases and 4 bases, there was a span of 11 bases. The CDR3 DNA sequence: TGTGCCAGCAGCTTAGCTGGGGGAAGGGCAGATACGCAGTATTTT. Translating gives CASSLAGGRADTQYF.

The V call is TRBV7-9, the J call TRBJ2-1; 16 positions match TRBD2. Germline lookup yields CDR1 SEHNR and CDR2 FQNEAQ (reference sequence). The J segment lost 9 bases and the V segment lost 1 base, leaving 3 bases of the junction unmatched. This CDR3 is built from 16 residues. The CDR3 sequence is CASSLEGTSGRVEQFF. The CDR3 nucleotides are TGTGCCAGCAGCTTAGAAGGGACTAGCGGGAGGGTTGAGCAGTTCTTC.